The source of this TCR beta chain is a study of blood T cells in healthy people across ages. General study results and limits: Compared with aged donors, long-lived donors showed fewer expanded clones, suggesting selection. Estimates of total diversity, which came from one million sequenced T cells, were considered to be underestimates.

CDR1 is SGHRS and CDR2 is YFSETQ in the germline V gene. CDR3 length: 16 residues. The germline V and J ends were trimmed by 6 bases and 6 bases, with 21 bases remaining between them. Peripheral blood was drawn, about 10 milliliters per donor. Extracted total RNA amounted to at least 5.5 micrograms for each sample. A word on this clonotype: Antigen unknown.

Together with a sample-barcoded 5' primer, a J-beta primer mix was included in a second PCR lasting roughly 6 to 12 cycles. TCRdb recomputed calls from the 5' RACE reads with MiXCR, one row per CDR3 protein. The data contain approximately 600,000 distinct CDR3 sequences, 45% to 65% of them singletons. The sample comprised blood. The chain combines TRBV5-1 with TRBJ2-2; TRBD1 or TRBD2 may be the D gene (6 bases each). The receptor was isolated from a man in his sixties in good health. The CDR3 is CASTSGNGGCAGELFF. The CDR3 nucleotides read TGCGCCAGCACTTCAGGGAACGGGGGCTGCGCCGGGGAGCTGTTTTTT.